These 31 T cell receptor beta chains were sequenced from one sample in a study of T cell responses to AZD1222 COVID-19 vaccine (dated by TCRdb to the early 2020s). Libraries were made using the immunoSEQ multiplex PCR assay. TCRdb took this table from immuneACCESS and kept in-frame rearrangements with V and J called. Such tables lack part of the clones; where checked against another copy, unresolved V genes explain under half of the gap, and the rest is unexplained. The sample yields roughly 99,000 clones; 92% were counted once. Together, the top ten hold over 7% of the sample. The time point label here, explained by the study, means: about 28 days (+/-7) after the second vaccine dose. The material sequenced was peripheral blood, taken 28 days after the second AZD1222 dose. The receptors originated from an adult who received the AZD1222 COVID-19 vaccine.

On this clone: At one boundary the junction diverges from the germline segment, which might be a read error. V usage is TRBV10-3 and J usage is TRBJ1-4; D unclear. The CDR3 spans 16 residues. Germline loops: CDR1 ENHRY, CDR2 SYGVKD. The CDR3 sequence: CAISESYRTTNEKLFF. CDR3 coding DNA: TGTGCCATCAGCGAGTCTTACAGAACAACTAATGAAAAACTGTTTTTT.

The chain recombines TRBV9 with TRBJ2-2; the D is unclear. There are 15 residues in the CDR3. V shed 0 bases and J shed 2 bases, with 8 bases lying between them. Germline CDR1 and CDR2: SGDLS and YYNGEE. The CDR3 DNA reads TGTGCCAGCAGCGTAGACGGTCGAAACACCGGGGAGCTGTTTTTT. It translates to CASSVDGRNTGELFF.

The rearrangement joins TRBV5-8 to TRBJ1-5, with TRBD1 as a possible D gene (6 bases). Germline CDR1 and CDR2: SGHTS and YDEGEE. The length of the CDR3 is 16 residues. Trimming removed 7 bases from V and 1 base from J, with 18 bases in between. The CDR3 protein is CASHNRVLSSNQPQHF. The CDR3 region has the DNA TGTGCCAGCCACAACAGGGTCCTTTCGAGCAATCAGCCCCAGCATTTT.

The chain recombines TRBV28 with TRBJ1-5; no firm D call. CDR1 is MDHEN, CDR2 SYDVKM, per germline. The CDR3 spans 15 residues. V lost 8 bases and J 0 bases, leaving 14 bases between the germline ends. CDR3 DNA: TGTGCCAGCTGCCCGGGCCGAGATAGCAATCAGCCCCAGCATTTT. Protein: CASCPGRDSNQPQHF.

The V gene is TRBV5-1, the J gene TRBJ1-2, with no clear D. Trimming took 4 bases from V and 2 from J, leaving 9 bases between them. The CDR3 totals 13 residues. Germline values: CDR1 SGHRS, CDR2 YFSETQ. CDR3 DNA sequence: TGCGCCAGCAGCCTGACCGTAAACTATGGCTACACCTTC. This translates into CASSLTVNYGYTF.

CDR3 in DNA: TGTGCCAGCAGCCAGGGGACGGAGTATGGCTACACCTTC. This gives the protein CASSQGTEYGYTF. V usage is TRBV7-2 and J usage is TRBJ1-2; D might be TRBD1 (6 bases). V dropped 5 bases and J dropped 5 bases, with 12 bases sitting between them. From germline, CDR1 is SGHTA and CDR2 FQGNSA. The CDR3 is made up of 13 amino acids.

V usage is TRBV11-2 and J usage is TRBJ1-2; TRBD1 is a possible D gene (5 bases). The germline gives CDR1 SGHAT, CDR2 FQNNGV. Deletions cut 1 base from V and 8 bases from J, with 11 bases between. This CDR3 is built from 13 residues. This chain's CDR3 is CASSLGSGQGYTF. CDR3 coding DNA: TGTGCCAGCAGCTTAGGATCAGGGCAGGGCTACACCTTC.

J is TRBJ1-1 and V is TRBV5-1; D gene unclear. Germline V gives CDR1 SGHRS, CDR2 YFSETQ. V lost 1 base and J lost 1, with 11 bases in between. The CDR3 is 15 amino acids. The CDR3: CASSLSPTSNTEAFF. CDR3 DNA sequence: TGCGCCAGCAGCTTGAGCCCAACCTCGAACACTGAAGCTTTCTTT.

The chain recombines TRBV10-2 with TRBJ1-2, with D possibly TRBD1 on 6 matching bases. Germline CDR1 is WSHSY and CDR2 is SAAADI. The CDR3 has 12 amino acids. With 2 bases removed from V and 8 bases from J, the gap between germline ends came to 9 bases. The CDR3 DNA reads TGCGCCAGCAGTGAGGGACAGCAAGGCTACACCTTC. As protein: CASSEGQQGYTF.

This clone was detected once. The chain joins TRBV4-2 to TRBJ1-5; the D is unclear. Germline V gene sequence: CDR1 LGHNA, CDR2 YNFKEQ. Trimming pared 0 bases from V and 5 bases from J, leaving 17 bases between. This CDR3 spans 17 amino acids. DNA for the CDR3: TGTGCCAGCAGCCAAGATGCCGCCCAGTTAGGATATCAGCCCCAGCATTTT. It translates to CASSQDAAQLGYQPQHF.

This chain joins TRBV6-5 and TRBJ2-5; the match to TRBD2 covers 10 bases. CDR3 size: 15 residues. Germline V gives CDR1 MNHEY, CDR2 SVGAGI. The junction had 5 bases not matched to a gene; V was cut back by 2 bases and J by 5 bases. The CDR3 sequence: CASSYLAGAGETQYF. CDR3 nucleotide sequence: TGTGCCAGCAGTTACCTAGCGGGAGCCGGGGAGACCCAGTACTTC.

V and J are TRBV5-6 and TRBJ2-3; no definite D call. From germline, CDR1 is SGHDT and CDR2 YYEEEE. Trimming took off 0 bases at V and 2 bases at J, with 4 bases between the two ends. This CDR3 contains 13 residues. CDR3 nucleotide sequence: TGTGCCAGCAGCTTGGTCCTCACAGATACGCAGTATTTT. This translates into CASSLVLTDTQYF.

V and J are TRBV13 and TRBJ2-3; 9 nucleotides align to TRBD1. V shed 4 bases and J 5 bases; nucleotides not matched to a gene: 10. The CDR3 has 16 amino acids. Germline assignment: CDR1 PRHDT and CDR2 FYEKMQ (reference sequence). The CDR3 nucleotides are TGTGCCAGCAGCTCCCCTCATACAGGGGGCGTAGATACGCAGTATTTT. It encodes CASSSPHTGGVDTQYF.

The rearrangement uses TRBV6-2 or TRBV6-3 and TRBJ2-1; a weak D match, TRBD2 (6 bases). The CDR3 contains 15 residues. Germline values: CDR1 MNHEY, CDR2 SVGEGT. The V gene lost 5 bases and the J gene lost 0 bases, with 11 bases spanning the gap. The DNA of the CDR3 is TGTGCCAGCAGTACGGGAGACCCCTCCTACAATGAGCAGTTCTTC. Translated, it gives CASSTGDPSYNEQFF.

On this clone: The sample has other DNA sequences that encode this CDR3 too. The rearrangement uses TRBV18 and TRBJ1-1; the D gene is possibly TRBD1 (5 bases). Trimming pared 6 bases from V and 1 base from J, leaving 9 bases between. The CDR3 has 13 amino acids. The germline gives CDR1 KGHSH, CDR2 LQKENI. This chain's CDR3 is CASSRDRNTEAFF. The CDR3 DNA is TGTGCCAGCTCCCGAGACAGGAACACTGAAGCTTTCTTT.

The chain has TRBV6-6 and TRBJ1-1, with TRBD1 identical over 9 bases. The germline gives CDR1 MNHNY, CDR2 SVGAGI (reference sequence). V shed 7 bases and J 0 bases; nucleotides not matched to a gene: 9. The CDR3 runs to 16 residues. The CDR3 here is CASKPGQGILNTEAFF. The CDR3 nucleotides read TGTGCCAGCAAACCGGGACAGGGTATCTTGAACACTGAAGCTTTCTTT.

J is TRBJ1-1 and V is TRBV16; 11 nucleotides align to TRBD1. Per germline, CDR1 KGHSY and CDR2 FQNENV. CDR3 length: 18 residues. The ends lost 2 bases at V and 1 base at J; junction bases unmatched: 9. The CDR3 nucleotides read TGTGCCAGCAGCCAAATGTCCCGGACAGGGGGCAAGAACACTGAAGCTTTCTTT. Translation: CASSQMSRTGGKNTEAFF.

The CDR3 spells CASSWETGGGRVNYGYTF. The CDR3 nucleotides are TGTGCCAGCAGCTGGGAGACAGGGGGCGGGCGGGTGAACTATGGCTACACCTTC. J is TRBJ1-2 and V is TRBV5-4; TRBD1 aligns across 10 bases. Trimming cost V 3 bases and J 2 bases; bases outside gene matches: 13. CDR3 length: 18 residues. Germline V gives CDR1 SGHNT, CDR2 YYREEE (reference sequence).

In this sample, this clone turned up once. The chain employs TRBV28 and TRBJ2-3; 9 positions agree with TRBD1. This CDR3 comprises 15 residues. From germline, CDR1 is MDHEN and CDR2 SYDVKM. Losses at the gene ends were 5 bases for V and 3 bases for J; bases not matched to a gene: 6. This CDR3 is CASSLGGQGTDTQYF. For the CDR3, the DNA is TGTGCCAGCAGTCTAGGGGGACAGGGAACAGATACGCAGTATTTT.

The chain employs TRBV6-5 and TRBJ2-1, with TRBD2 matching 7 bases. Trimming at V came to 2 bases and at J to 8 bases, leaving 9 bases not matched to a gene. The CDR3 has 15 amino acids. The germline gives CDR1 MNHEY, CDR2 SVGAGI. For the CDR3, the DNA is TGTGCCAGCAGTTACGGGGGGGAGGGCCGCGATGAGCAGTTCTTC. It is translated as CASSYGGEGRDEQFF.

The rearrangement joins TRBV27 to TRBJ2-3; 11 nucleotides align to TRBD2. Germline V gives CDR1 MNHEY, CDR2 SMNVEV (reference sequence). The J segment lost 7 bases and the V segment lost 5 bases, leaving 14 bases of the junction unmatched. This CDR3 has 17 amino acids. CDR3 in amino acids: CASSLSGLAAWAYTQYF. In DNA form, the CDR3 reads TGTGCCAGCAGTCTCTCGGGACTAGCGGCCTGGGCTTATACGCAGTATTTT.

This rearrangement joins TRBV5-6 to TRBJ1-3; no firm D call. The CDR3 is 13 residues long. CDR1 is SGHDT, CDR2 YYEEEE, per germline. V lost 2 bases and J lost 3, with 6 bases in between. The CDR3 DNA is TGTGCCAGCAGCTTAGGATATGGAAACACCATATATTTT. Amino acids: CASSLGYGNTIYF.

The chain recombines TRBV27 with TRBJ2-1; 7 nucleotides match TRBD2. Germline CDR1 reads MNHEY; CDR2 reads SMNVEV (reference sequence). The CDR3 has 15 residues. Germline trimming cut 6 bases from V and 0 bases from J; bases unmatched to any gene: 5. CDR3 sequence (DNA): TGTGCCAGCAGCCCTAGCGGCTACTCCTACAATGAGCAGTTCTTC. It codes for CASSPSGYSYNEQFF.

The V call is TRBV18, the J call TRBJ2-6; D unresolved. This CDR3 spans 17 amino acids. V dropped 0 bases and J dropped 0 bases, with 9 bases sitting between them. The germline V gene has CDR1 KGHSH and CDR2 LQKENI. The DNA for the CDR3 is TGTGCCAGCTCACCACCGTTGGGAATCTCTGGGGCCAACGTCCTGACTTTC. This sequence encodes CASSPPLGISGANVLTF. Full variable domain (remainder filled in from reference TRBV18 and TRBJ2-6): NAGVMQNPRHLVRRRGQEARLRCSPMKGHSHVYWYRQLPEEGLKFMVYLQKENIIDESGMPKERFSAEFPKEGPSILRIQQVVRGDSAAYFCASSPPLGISGANVLTFGAGSRLTVL.

The CDR3 nucleotides read TGTGCCAGCAGTCGGGGGGGCGTGGATACGCAGTATTTT. This translates into CASSRGGVDTQYF. V usage is TRBV3-1 (or the pseudogene TRBV3-2) and J usage is TRBJ2-3, with 8 bases that match TRBD2. Germline V gene lookup returns CDR1 LGHDT and CDR2 YNNKEL (reference sequence). The CDR3 has 13 residues. V trimming: 6 bases; J trimming: 6 bases; junction bases outside the gene matches: 5.

The gene calls are TRBV24-1 and TRBJ2-1; a possible D gene is TRBD2 (6 bases). The CDR3 is 14 amino acids. From germline, CDR1 is KGHDR and CDR2 SFDVKD. With 4 bases removed from V and 6 bases from J, the gap between germline ends came to 12 bases. For the CDR3, the DNA is TGTGCCACCAGTGACAGTAGCGGCCCCAATGAGCAGTTCTTC. Encoded protein: CATSDSSGPNEQFF.

The gene calls are TRBV10-1 and TRBJ2-1, with TRBD1 matching over 10 bases. V dropped 5 bases and J dropped 7; count of bases not matched to a gene: 11. Germline V CDR1 and CDR2: WNHNN, SYGVQD (reference sequence). The CDR3 covers 16 residues. The CDR3 DNA is TGCGCCAGCAGTTACATCCGGGACAGGGGACTTAATGAGCAGTTCTTC. This translates into CASSYIRDRGLNEQFF.

CDR3 DNA: TGTGCCAGTTCTGACAGCTTCAATGAGCAGTTCTTC. Translation gives CASSDSFNEQFF. The chain combines TRBV6-5 with TRBJ2-1; D may be TRBD1 (5 bases). CDR3 length equals 12 residues. Trimming took off 9 bases at V and 6 bases at J, with 12 bases between the two ends. The germline V gene encodes CDR1 MNHEY and CDR2 SVGAGI.

This chain uses TRBV5-8 with TRBJ2-2; D remains ambiguous. V was clipped by 5 bases and J by 6 bases, with 17 bases between them. This CDR3 region has 15 residues. Germline values: CDR1 SGHTS, CDR2 YDEGEE. The CDR3 is CASSLRLIGSGELFF. The CDR3 DNA sequence: TGTGCCAGCAGTCTCCGGTTGATAGGGTCCGGGGAGCTGTTTTTT.

The V and J genes are TRBV7-9 and TRBJ1-1; 7 bases are a match to TRBD1. Losses at the gene ends were 5 bases for V and 1 base for J; bases not matched to a gene: 7. In germline, CDR1 is SEHNR, CDR2 FQNEAQ (reference sequence). The CDR3 length is 15 residues. Here the CDR3 reads CASSTGAGPNTEAFF. In DNA, the CDR3 is TGTGCCAGCAGCACAGGGGCAGGGCCGAACACTGAAGCTTTCTTT.

The gene calls are TRBV6-1 and TRBJ2-5, with 7 bases lining up with TRBD2. The CDR3 is 14 residues long. With V trimmed by 3 bases and J by 4 bases, 5 bases remained unmatched. Germline V gene lookup returns CDR1 MNHNS and CDR2 SASEGT. CDR3: CASSDGLGRETQYF. In DNA, the CDR3 is TGTGCCAGCAGTGACGGACTAGGGCGAGAGACCCAGTACTTC.